This T cell receptor (beta chain) comes out of a study of CD8+ T cells in alopecia areata. CDR1 is SGHTA, CDR2 FQGNSA, per germline. Trimming took 1 base from V and 2 from J, leaving 12 bases between them. The CDR3 consists of 16 residues. Study-wide findings and caveats: A great number of expanded lesional clones endured in scalp and blood during tofacitinib.

Worth noting for this clone: The target antigen is unknown.

Following extraction, RNA underwent reverse transcription to cDNA, which served as the sequencing template. TCRdb's copy holds only in-frame clones and misses some; the assay was immunoSEQ multiplex PCR. The sample yields about 210,000 clones, around three fifths seen once. Treatment given: oral pan-JAK inhibitor, 5-10 mg twice daily. Punch biopsies of lesional scalp, plus peripheral blood, were taken from alopecia areata patients. J is TRBJ2-1 and V is TRBV7-2; TRBD2 is a possible D gene (6 bases). The sequenced sample was CD4+ T cells sorted from blood, obtained at week 4, from a patient treated with tofacitinib. The TCR originated in a human donor with alopecia areata. CDR3 DNA: TGTGCCAGCAGCTTAGGGAGGGGCGGGCCCTACAATGAGCAGTTCTTC. Its translation: CASSLGRGGPYNEQFF.